This T cell receptor (beta chain) was obtained from a study of graft-versus-host responses after intestinal transplantation. A few counts support this clone. With V trimmed by 6 bases and J by 8 bases, 6 bases remained unmatched. Germline CDR1 and CDR2: MNHGY and SAAAGT. The CDR3 contains 14 residues. TCRdb's table, derived via immunoSEQ multiplex PCR, lists solely in-frame clones and lacks some. This table holds 4,600 or so clones, about a quarter found once. The plating included some 200,000 irradiated, violet-dye-labeled stimulator cells together with some 200,000 CFSE-labeled responder cells. This chain uses TRBV6-8 with TRBJ1-4; the match to TRBD1 covers 10 bases. The sample consisted of alloreactive CD4+ T cells from a mixed lymphocyte reaction culture, taken before intestinal transplant. Subset given: CFSE-low proliferating T cells sorted from roughly 6-day pre-transplant mixed lymphocyte reaction (GvH or HvG direction). This sequence originates from a human patient who received an intestinal transplant. In DNA form, the CDR3 reads TGTGCCAGCAGACCGGGACAGGGGAGGGAAAAACTGTTTTTT. Protein product: CASRPGQGREKLFF.